A selection of T cell receptor beta chains follows, all from one sample in a study of technical replicates of blood from several donors. TCRdb keeps only in-frame clones here, not all; method: immunoSEQ multiplex PCR. The sample has some 63,000 clones; about 83% are singletons. The sample consisted of PBMCs. These receptors all stem from a human donor in good health. Some clones in this sample may be carry-over from other donors' samples. The conserved cysteine and the conserved F or W are not part of the CDR3 here.

CDR3 length	V gene	J gene	CDR3 protein
11	TRBV5-1	TRBJ2-7	ASSLGQGGEQY
13	TRBV28	TRBJ2-7	ASRGLAGQSYEQY
11	TRBV18	TRBJ1-2	ASSPDRVDGYT
13	TRBV2	TRBJ2-1	ASRGNRGSYNEQF
13	TRBV4-1	TRBJ2-7	ASSQAGTASYEQY
10	TRBV30	TRBJ2-7	AWSARGGEQY
13	TRBV7-2	TRBJ1-5	ASSLGQGSNQPQH
12	TRBV7-2	TRBJ2-3	ASSISQNTDTQY
12	TRBV6-6	TRBJ1-5	ASETGTRNQPQH
12	TRBV6-4	TRBJ2-1	ASSDSIQAGGTV
17	TRBV5-1	TRBJ2-2	ASSLLGGNRDRNTGELF
9	TRBV20-1	TRBJ1-5	SARDLWPQH
13	TRBV4-1	TRBJ2-7	ASSQPSTGNYEQY
13	TRBV5-4	TRBJ2-7	ASSLGTVSAYEQY
9	TRBV20-1	TRBJ1-5	RPGVGQPQH
10	TRBV5-6	TRBJ1-5	ASSFQNQPQH
12	TRBV6-6	TRBJ2-3	ATDRGQSTDTQY
14	TRBV5-1	TRBJ1-6	ASSLGSQAYNSPLH
13	TRBV7-2	TRBJ2-7	ASSLHSGEIYEQY
12	TRBV29-1	TRBJ2-3	SVSGLTTTDTQY
16	TRBV15	TRBJ2-3	ATSRDGGSGGAADTQY
13	TRBV4-2	TRBJ1-2	ASSLTDRGGYGYT
12	TRBV6-5	TRBJ1-1	ASNRRGVNTEAF
14	TRBV5-1	TRBJ2-3	ASSFDGQGTTDTQY
13	TRBV6-5	TRBJ2-2	ASSYSKIQGLGLF
12	TRBV13	TRBJ1-5	ASSFQGSNQPQH
11	TRBV2	TRBJ1-5	ASSGQGNQPQH
14	TRBV6-5	TRBJ2-7	ASSYSGGVSLVEQY
13	TRBV7-3	TRBJ2-1	ASSLAGTSGNEQF
13	TRBV6-4	TRBJ2-1	ASNFRESRNNEQF
12	TRBV7-8	TRBJ2-1	ASSLWGDRDEQF
17	TRBV11-2	TRBJ2-1	ASSDSWGIRTSGGKGQF
13	TRBV5-1	TRBJ2-3	ASSLGTSSADTQY
11	TRBV13	TRBJ2-7	ASSPRRYSEQY
14	TRBV18	TRBJ1-1	ASSVGHWTMNTEAF
13	TRBV7-2	TRBJ1-2	ASSLDRQTNYGYT
11	TRBV6-6	TRBJ1-2	ASRPLDNYGYT
12	TRBV19	TRBJ1-5	ASPNDREHQPQH
12	TRBV10-2	TRBJ2-7	ASRGTSGSLEQY
13	TRBV4-2	TRBJ2-3	ASSQGYFLQDTQY
13	TRBV7-2	TRBJ2-2	ASSLMGPNTGELF
11	TRBV15	TRBJ2-1	ATSRDLVAEQF
12	TRBV11-3	TRBJ2-2	ASSVRTGVGELF
13	TRBV6-1	TRBJ1-6	ASSAGTGDNSPLH
8	TRBV12-5	TRBJ2-7	ASGLAEQY
17	TRBV6-1	TRBJ2-2	ASSARAGSGGVRTGELF
13	TRBV5-1	TRBJ2-7	ASSFAGLAGGEQY
15	TRBV5-1	TRBJ2-6	ASSGQDKSSGANVLT
11	TRBV6-5	TRBJ2-1	ASSYRGFNEQF
13	TRBV5-3	TRBJ1-5	ARSLVQFSNQPQH
12	TRBV11-2	TRBJ2-5	ASSPNSGTETQY
12	TRBV6-5	TRBJ2-7	ASSTRDSRGEQY
13	TRBV7-2	TRBJ2-7	ASSPIAGKAYEQY